This entry describes one T cell receptor (beta chain). What it binds is not known. The authors ran a second PCR of about 7 to 11 cycles using a sample-barcoded 5' primer and a J-beta primer mix. TCRdb reprocessed the 5' RACE reads with MiXCR, giving one entry per CDR3 protein. The repertoire holds about 720,000 distinct CDR3 sequences, with roughly 25% as singletons. This entry belongs to a study of blood T cells in healthy people across ages. CDR3 length: 12 amino acids. The germline V gene has CDR1 SGHTA and CDR2 FQGNSA. J lost 14 bases, V lost 5 bases, and 9 bases had no gene match. Overall study findings and caveats: Measured against age, TCR beta diversity per million T cells decreased in a roughly linear manner.

Investigators took approximately 9.4 milliliters of peripheral blood from every donor. The sample was also linked to a second study, of T cells of mothers and their children.

Sequences were obtained from blood. This TCR was sampled from a boy aged 10-17 years in good health. The rearrangement uses TRBV7-2 and TRBJ2-3; TRBD2 matches at 8 bases. Here the CDR3 DNA reads TGTGCCAGCAGCCAATATAGCGGGAACCCGTATTTT. Amino acid sequence: CASSQYSGNPYF. The complete variable domain, with remaining parts taken from reference TRBV7-2 and TRBJ2-3, reads GAGVSQSPSNKVTEKGKDVELRCDPISGHTALYWYRQSLGQGLEFLIYFQGNSAPDKSGLPSDRFSAERTGGSVSTLTIQRTQQEDSAVYLCASSQYSGNPYFGPGTRLTVL.